This entry lists 25 T cell receptor beta chains sequenced from one sample in a study of PD-L1 blockade in urothelial cancer listed by TCRdb under 2017. The sample's time point label, in plain terms: pretreatment peripheral blood. To prepare the library, the immunoSEQ multiplex PCR assay was applied. This immuneACCESS table, as held by TCRdb, lists in-frame sequences with V and J called but not all clones. Of the missing ones, under half trace to an unresolved V gene in checked studies; the others have no known cause. For this sample the table gives 85,000 to 95,000 clones, of which about 90% were detected only once. The ten largest account for around 1.5% of the sample. The sample here was PBMCs, taken around atezolizumab (anti-PD-L1) treatment. All receptors come from a man aged 55 to 69 with urothelial cancer.

The V call is TRBV6-1, the J call TRBJ2-7; 10 bases match TRBD1. From germline, CDR1 is MNHNS and CDR2 SASEGT. CDR3 size: 15 residues. V shed 8 bases and J 7 bases; nucleotides not matched to a gene: 14. The CDR3 coding sequence is TGTGCCAGCTTTGGACCGGGACAGGGGAGTTTGGAGCAGTACTTC. Translation: CASFGPGQGSLEQYF.

V gene TRBV27 combines with J gene TRBJ2-7; D perhaps matches TRBD1 (6 bases). The CDR3 has 14 residues. Between the trimmed V and J ends, which lost 5 bases and 0 bases, there was a span of 11 bases. Germline assignment: CDR1 MNHEY and CDR2 SMNVEV (reference sequence). The CDR3 region is CASSPRTVSYEQYF. The CDR3 nucleotides are TGTGCCAGCAGTCCCAGGACAGTCTCCTACGAGCAGTACTTC.

The chain is built from TRBV9 and TRBJ2-7; 7 bases map to TRBD1. The ends lost 3 bases at V and 3 bases at J; junction bases unmatched: 6. CDR1 is SGDLS, CDR2 YYNGEE, per germline. The CDR3 spans 14 residues. In DNA form, the CDR3 reads TGTGCCAGCAGCGCGGGACAGCGAAACTACGAGCAGTACTTC. It specifies CASSAGQRNYEQYF. The whole variable domain, filled in from reference TRBV9 and TRBJ2-7, reads DSGVTQTPKHLITATGQRVTLRCSPRSGDLSVYWYQQSLDQGLQFLIQYYNGEERAKGNILERFSAQQFPDLHSELNLSSLELGDSALYFCASSAGQRNYEQYFGPGTRLTVT.

This clone appeared a single time. The chain combines TRBV5-4 with TRBJ2-4; D not resolved. Deletions cut 4 bases from V and 7 bases from J, with 12 bases between. The germline CDR1 and CDR2 sequences are SGHNT and YYREEE (reference sequence). The CDR3 has 13 amino acids. The chain's CDR3 is CASSTGRDNIQYF. CDR3 DNA: TGTGCCAGCAGCACCGGTCGAGATAACATTCAGTACTTC.

The chain carries TRBV2 and TRBJ2-4, with 8 bases aligning to TRBD2. Germline CDR1 reads SNHLY; CDR2 reads FYNNEI. V lost 1 base and J lost 7; bases outside the gene matches: 9. This CDR3 has 16 amino acids. The CDR3 coding sequence is TGTGCCAGCAGTGAAGGTCACGGGGGGGCGATGAACATTCAGTACTTC. Encoded protein: CASSEGHGGAMNIQYF.

The chain joins TRBV7-9 to TRBJ2-3, with D possibly matching TRBD1 (7 bases). V was clipped by 5 bases and J by 2 bases, with 20 bases between them. This CDR3 is built from 17 residues. CDR1 is SEHNR and CDR2 is FQNEAQ in the germline V gene (reference sequence). CDR3 protein: CASSNQGGLNYTDTQYF. In nucleotides, the CDR3 is TGTGCCAGCAGCAATCAGGGGGGACTTAACTACACAGATACGCAGTATTTT. The whole variable domain, filled in from reference TRBV7-9 and TRBJ2-3, reads DTGVSQNPRHKITKRGQNVTFRCDPISEHNRLYWYRQTLGQGPEFLTYFQNEAQLEKSRLLSDRFSAERPKGSFSTLEIQRTEQGDSAMYLCASSNQGGLNYTDTQYFGPGTRLTVL.

The chain links TRBV20-1 to TRBJ2-7, with D perhaps TRBD1 (5 bases). The CDR3 is 11 residues long. CDR1 and CDR2 from the germline V gene are DFQATT and SNEGSKA (reference sequence). The V gene lost 6 bases and the J gene lost 6 bases, with 12 bases spanning the gap. This CDR3 is CSAQTVGEQYF. In DNA form, the CDR3 reads TGCAGTGCCCAGACAGTGGGCGAGCAGTACTTC.

This clone occurred once. The J gene is TRBJ2-1, the V gene TRBV5-1; 11 positions match TRBD1. Trimming took 2 bases from V and 3 from J; bases not matched to a gene: 4. The CDR3 has 16 residues. Germline CDR1 and CDR2: SGHRS and YFSETQ. CDR3 in amino acids: CASSFSGTGGYNEQFF. CDR3 coding DNA: TGCGCCAGCAGCTTTTCCGGGACAGGGGGCTACAATGAGCAGTTCTTC.

This sequence joins TRBV2 and TRBJ2-7; tentatively, D is TRBD1 (5 bases). Looked up from germline, CDR1 is SNHLY and CDR2 is FYNNEI. V gave up 8 bases and J gave up 2 bases, with 13 bases separating them. The CDR3 extends over 13 amino acids. The CDR3 bases are TGTGCCAGCGTACCAGGGCTTACCTACGAGCAGTACTTC. It is translated as CASVPGLTYEQYF. The full variable domain, completed using reference TRBV2 and TRBJ2-7, is EPEVTQTPSHQVTQMGQEVILRCVPISNHLYFYWYRQILGQKVEFLVSFYNNEISEKSEIFDDQFSVERPDGSNFTLKIRSTKLEDSAMYFCASVPGLTYEQYFGPGTRLTVT.

As DNA, the CDR3 is TGCGCCAGCAGCCACGATCCCGGGACTGAAGCTTTCTTT. Translation: CASSHDPGTEAFF. V gene TRBV4-1 combines with J gene TRBJ1-1, with D unclear. With 3 bases removed from V and 5 bases from J, the gap between germline ends came to 10 bases. Germline CDR1 MGHRA, CDR2 YSYEKL. The CDR3 is 13 residues long.

This rearrangement joins TRBV4-2 to TRBJ1-4; 7 bases match TRBD1. The length of the CDR3 is 16 residues. The V gene's germline CDR1 is LGHNA and CDR2 YNFKEQ. Trimming at V came to 2 bases and at J to 8 bases, leaving 11 bases not matched to a gene. This chain's CDR3 is CASSQSRQGSDEKLFF. The DNA of the CDR3 is TGTGCCAGCAGCCAATCCCGACAGGGCTCTGACGAAAAACTGTTTTTT.

The J gene is TRBJ1-3, the V gene TRBV9; maybe TRBD1 (5 bases). The germline CDR1 and CDR2 sequences are SGDLS and YYNGEE. The ends were cut back, 0 bases at V and 2 bases at J, with 9 bases in the middle. The CDR3 totals 15 residues. The CDR3 loop reads CASSVGQGTGNTIYF. The CDR3 DNA reads TGTGCCAGCAGCGTAGGGCAGGGTACTGGAAACACCATATATTTT.

This clone came up a few times. The chain combines TRBV14 with TRBJ1-2, with D possibly TRBD1 on 5 matching bases. This CDR3 comprises 14 residues. In germline, CDR1 is SGHDN, CDR2 FVKESK. V lost 4 bases to trimming and J lost 3 bases, with 12 bases between them. CDR3 amino acids: CASSPARADYGYTF. CDR3 in DNA: TGTGCCAGCAGCCCTGCCAGGGCGGACTATGGCTACACCTTC.

The rearrangement uses TRBV30 and TRBJ2-6; tentatively, D is TRBD1 (5 bases). Germline V CDR1 and CDR2: GTSNPN, SVGIG (reference sequence). The CDR3 has 17 residues. V lost 2 bases and J 0 bases, leaving 14 bases between the germline ends. CDR3 nucleotide sequence: TGTGCCTGGAGTCGTCGTACTACAGGCTCTGGGGCCAACGTCCTGACTTTC. It specifies CAWSRRTTGSGANVLTF.

This CDR3 is CASSLGQGKGEQYF. Written as DNA, the CDR3 is TGTGCCAGCAGCCTCGGACAGGGGAAAGGCGAGCAGTACTTC. V and J are TRBV5-4 and TRBJ2-7, with 9 bases fitting TRBD1. Trimming removed 4 bases from V and 6 bases from J; junction bases left unmatched: 8. The CDR3 consists of 14 residues. Germline lookup yields CDR1 SGHNT and CDR2 YYREEE (reference sequence).

The gene calls are TRBV18 and TRBJ2-1; D not certain. Germline lookup yields CDR1 KGHSH and CDR2 LQKENI. V was trimmed by 3 bases and J by 7 bases, leaving 4 bases between them. This CDR3 has 11 amino acids. Written as DNA, the CDR3 is TGTGCCAGCTCACCGCAGAATGAGCAGTTCTTC. As protein: CASSPQNEQFF.

The chain recombines TRBV5-4 with TRBJ2-1; 12 nucleotides agree with TRBD2. The CDR3 totals 15 residues. Germline trimming cut 4 bases from V and 7 bases from J; bases unmatched to any gene: 6. Germline V gene data show CDR1 as SGHNT and CDR2 as YYREEE (reference sequence). CDR3 bases: TGTGCCAGCAGCCTTACTAGCGGGGGGATTAATGAGCAGTTCTTC. This sequence encodes CASSLTSGGINEQFF.

The chain combines TRBV5-1 with TRBJ2-2; 9 nucleotides agree with TRBD2. Trimming took 0 bases from V and 7 from J; bases not matched to a gene: 7. This CDR3 spans 16 amino acids. Germline CDR1 SGHRS, CDR2 YFSETQ. CDR3 loop: CASSLGAGGPIGELFF. Written as DNA, the CDR3 is TGCGCCAGCAGCTTGGGCGCGGGGGGGCCTATCGGGGAGCTGTTTTTT.

The sample holds one count of this clone. This chain links TRBV5-6 with TRBJ2-4; D might be TRBD1 (5 bases). Between the trimmed V and J ends, which lost 1 base and 5 bases, there was a span of 7 bases. CDR3 length: 13 residues. Germline CDR1 reads SGHDT; CDR2 reads YYEEEE. The CDR3 here is CASSLQGQNIQYF. The CDR3, as DNA: TGTGCCAGCAGCTTGCAGGGTCAAAACATTCAGTACTTC.

This rearrangement joins TRBV30 to TRBJ2-2; the match to TRBD2 covers 8 bases. Trimming took 6 bases from V and 3 from J; bases not matched to a gene: 15. Germline V lookup: CDR1 GTSNPN, CDR2 SVGIG (reference sequence). The CDR3 contains 17 residues. Written as DNA, the CDR3 is TGTGCCTGCAGGCGCACTAGCGGAGTCGGCGACACCGGGGAGCTGTTTTTT. Residues: CACRRTSGVGDTGELFF.

The CDR3 bases are TGTGCCAGTAGTAATGTTCGTGGCACAGGGGATTCCTACGAGCAGTACTTC. Translating it yields CASSNVRGTGDSYEQYF. The chain combines TRBV19 with TRBJ2-7, with 7 nucleotides matching TRBD1. V shed 4 bases and J 1 base; nucleotides not matched to a gene: 13. CDR1 LNHDA and CDR2 SQIVND come from the germline V gene (reference sequence). The CDR3 runs 17 residues.

The chain links TRBV7-9 to TRBJ2-7; 12 positions match TRBD2. The germline V gene encodes CDR1 SEHNR and CDR2 FQNEAQ (reference sequence). This CDR3 is 16 amino acids long. V was clipped by 4 bases and J by 3 bases; unmatched bases: 7. Written as DNA, the CDR3 is TGTGCCAGCAGCTGGTCTAGCGGGAGGGCCGACTACGAGCAGTACTTC. This gives the protein CASSWSSGRADYEQYF. The full variable domain, its missing parts supplied by reference TRBV7-9 and TRBJ2-7, is DTGVSQNPRHKITKRGQNVTFRCDPISEHNRLYWYRQTLGQGPEFLTYFQNEAQLEKSRLLSDRFSAERPKGSFSTLEIQRTEQGDSAMYLCASSWSSGRADYEQYFGPGTRLTVT.

The V call is TRBV6-6, the J call TRBJ2-1; maybe TRBD2 (6 bases). The CDR3 spans 15 residues. CDR1 is MNHNY, CDR2 SVGAGI, per germline (reference sequence). V was trimmed by 6 bases and J by 6 bases, leaving 18 bases between them. The CDR3 region is CASSVAGGGGNEQFF. CDR3 DNA sequence: TGTGCCAGCAGCGTCGCCGGGGGTGGGGGCAATGAGCAGTTCTTC.

The gene calls are TRBV5-1 and TRBJ2-7, with 9 bases matching TRBD1. V was clipped by 5 bases and J by 3 bases; unmatched bases: 6. The germline V gene encodes CDR1 SGHRS and CDR2 YFSETQ. This CDR3 has 14 amino acids. The CDR3 coding sequence is TGCGCCAGCAGACCGGGACAGGGTCTCTACGAGCAGTACTTC. It encodes CASRPGQGLYEQYF. The variable domain in full, completed from reference TRBV5-1 and TRBJ2-7, reads KAGVTQTPRYLIKTRGQQVTLSCSPISGHRSVSWYQQTPGQGLQFLFEYFSETQRNKGNFPGRFSGRQFSNSRSEMNVSTLELGDSALYLCASRPGQGLYEQYFGPGTRLTVT.

As for this clone: At one end the junction does not follow the germline gene, possibly because of a read error. The genes are TRBV9 and TRBJ1-2, with TRBD1 as a possible D gene (6 bases). The CDR3 runs to 17 residues. Looked up from germline, CDR1 is SGDLS and CDR2 is YYNGEE. The CDR3 reads CASTVGRQDPTNYGYTF. The CDR3, as DNA: TGTGCCAGCACCGTAGGAAGACAGGATCCTACTAACTATGGCTACACCTTC.